This T cell receptor (beta chain) came from a study of blood T cell repertoires in COVID-19. On the study more broadly: PBMCs, B-cell-depleted T cells, or T cells provided the cDNA or gDNA that made up the material.

Recruits, aged roughly 18 to 89 years, lived in 20 to 30 US areas. Using immunoSEQ multiplex PCR, the repertoire was profiled, and TCRdb retains in-frame clones only, with some absent. The data hold 200,000 to 250,000 clones, with over 80% observed a single time. This TCR came from a woman aged 25 to 39 who had been exposed to COVID-19. Input material: PBMCs or T cells enriched from blood (not recorded which).

For the CDR3, the DNA is TGTGCCTGGAGTGCCACAGGTACCATATATTTT. Translation gives CAWSATGTIYF. The gene calls are TRBV30 and TRBJ1-3; maybe TRBD1 (5 bases). Trimming took 1 base from V and 10 from J, leaving 8 bases between them. Germline CDR1 is GTSNPN and CDR2 is SVGIG (reference sequence). The CDR3 has 11 amino acids.